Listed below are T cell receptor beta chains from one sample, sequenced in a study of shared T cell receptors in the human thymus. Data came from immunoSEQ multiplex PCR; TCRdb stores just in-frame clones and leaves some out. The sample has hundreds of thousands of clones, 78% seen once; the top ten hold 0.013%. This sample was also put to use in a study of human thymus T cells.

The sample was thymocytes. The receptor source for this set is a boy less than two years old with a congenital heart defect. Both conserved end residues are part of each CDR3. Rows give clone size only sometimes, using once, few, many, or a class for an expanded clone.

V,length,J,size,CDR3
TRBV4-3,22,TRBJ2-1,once,CASSQELPGTSGRTLSWDEQFF
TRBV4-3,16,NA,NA,CASSQRTGTGTYEQYF
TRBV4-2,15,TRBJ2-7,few,CASSQVLRVSYEQYF
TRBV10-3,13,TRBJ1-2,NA,CAIRGGRNYGYTF
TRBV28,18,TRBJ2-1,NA,CASSSTIGTSGTYNEQFF
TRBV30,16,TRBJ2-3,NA,CAWSVRLAGLTDTQYF
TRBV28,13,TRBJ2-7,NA,CASSFSPTGEQYF
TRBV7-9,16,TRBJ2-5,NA,CASSPRTSGRAETQYF
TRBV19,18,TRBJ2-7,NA,CASSIRTSGGVTSYEQYF
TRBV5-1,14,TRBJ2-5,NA,CASSTDSQSGTQYF
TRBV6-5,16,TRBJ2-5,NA,CASSYSSGRPQETQYF
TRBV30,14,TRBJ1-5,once,CAWSVGTGGQPQHF
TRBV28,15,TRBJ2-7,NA,CASSPNLDRGYEQYF
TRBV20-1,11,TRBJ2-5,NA,CSAPLRETQYF
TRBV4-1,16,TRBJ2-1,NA,CASSQEETSGDHEQFF
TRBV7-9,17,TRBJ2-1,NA,CASSLGILAGGGNEQFF
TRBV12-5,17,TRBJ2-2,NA,CASGLVPNRQGKGELFF
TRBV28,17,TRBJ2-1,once,CASVEGGNQSGRNEQFF
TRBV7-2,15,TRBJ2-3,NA,CASSVGLAGTDTQYF
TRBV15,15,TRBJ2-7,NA,CATSTWPSGFYEQYF
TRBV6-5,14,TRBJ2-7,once,CASSQTSGPYEQYF
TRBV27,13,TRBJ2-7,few,CASSATGEAEQYF
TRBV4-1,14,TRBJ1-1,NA,CASSQEDRHPEAFF
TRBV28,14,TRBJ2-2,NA,CASSSRLARGELFF
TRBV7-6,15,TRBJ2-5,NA,CASSFRDRGQETQYF
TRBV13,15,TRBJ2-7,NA,CASSLGGRAANEQYF
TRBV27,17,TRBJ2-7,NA,CASSFRPQGQRRWEQYF
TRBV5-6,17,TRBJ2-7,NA,CASSLRGKRATSYEQYF
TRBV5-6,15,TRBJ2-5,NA,CASSWGTGLQETQYF
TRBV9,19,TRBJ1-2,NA,CASSVESSGGTKLYYGYTF
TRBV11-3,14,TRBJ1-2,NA,CASSVQGRGYGYTF